These 16 T cell receptor beta chains came from one sample sequenced in a study of blood T cell repertoires in COVID-19. Sequencing was performed with immunoSEQ multiplex PCR; in TCRdb, only in-frame clones are kept and a portion is missing. Here the sample spans about 140,000 clones, 80% to 90% being singletons. The material sequenced was peripheral blood. Every receptor here comes from a woman aged 50 to 60 with acute or convalescent COVID-19.

The V gene is TRBV7-2, the J gene TRBJ1-5; D may be TRBD1 (5 bases). Trimming removed 1 base from V and 1 base from J, with 11 bases in between. Germline lookup yields CDR1 SGHTA and CDR2 FQGNSA. The CDR3 has 16 residues. The CDR3 loop is CASSLVGGKSNQPQHF. The CDR3 region has the DNA TGTGCCAGCAGCTTAGTGGGGGGAAAGAGCAATCAGCCCCAGCATTTT.

The genes are TRBV30 and TRBJ1-1, with 7 nucleotides matching TRBD1. The CDR3 sequence is 14 residues long. Trimming took 8 bases from V and 0 from J; bases not matched to a gene: 9. In germline, CDR1 is GTSNPN, CDR2 SVGIG (reference sequence). In DNA form, the CDR3 reads TGTGCCAGCACCCCCGGGACAGTGAACACTGAAGCTTTCTTT. The encoded protein is CASTPGTVNTEAFF.

This chain links TRBV29-1 with TRBJ2-3; a possible D gene is TRBD2 (7 bases). The V end was cut by 7 bases, the J end by 0 bases, with 23 bases between. Germline-derived CDR1 and CDR2 are SQVTM and ANQGSEA. The CDR3 extends over 17 amino acids. The CDR3 reads CSALLFRGGGSTDTQYF. CDR3 in DNA: TGCAGCGCCCTATTATTCCGAGGGGGGGGTAGCACAGATACGCAGTATTTT.

In this sample, this clone turned up once. This rearrangement joins TRBV7-8 to TRBJ1-3; D is possibly TRBD1 (5 bases). This CDR3 is built from 15 residues. Trimming removed 1 base from V and 2 bases from J, with 9 bases in between. The V gene's germline CDR1 is SGHVS and CDR2 FQNEAQ. Here the CDR3 DNA reads TGTGCCAGCAGCTTAGTCCAGGGTACTGGAAACACCATATATTTT. Translation: CASSLVQGTGNTIYF.

The chain joins TRBV3-1 (or the pseudogene TRBV3-2) to TRBJ1-4; D is perhaps TRBD1 (6 bases). Germline CDR1 and CDR2: LGHDT and YNNKEL (reference sequence). The V end was cut by 3 bases, the J end by 4 bases, with 12 bases between. There are 15 residues in the CDR3. The CDR3 DNA follows: TGTGCCAGCAGCCATAGACAGGAGCTTAATGAAAAACTGTTTTTT. Residues: CASSHRQELNEKLFF.

The V call is TRBV23-1, the J call TRBJ1-3; weak D call: TRBD1 (6 bases). TRBV23-1 is an open reading frame whose function is uncertain. V was shortened by 7 bases and J by 2 bases, with 18 bases between the two germline ends. This CDR3 is 16 amino acids long. The CDR3 spells CASTNLQGSPGNTIYF. The CDR3 DNA follows: TGCGCCAGCACCAACTTACAGGGTTCACCTGGAAACACCATATATTTT.

The rearrangement links TRBV13 to TRBJ2-5; 8 bases are shared with TRBD2. J lost 4 bases, V lost 5 bases, and 3 bases had no gene match. The germline V gene has CDR1 PRHDT and CDR2 FYEKMQ (reference sequence). The CDR3 extends over 13 amino acids. The CDR3 sequence is CASSPGRGETQYF. DNA for the CDR3: TGTGCCAGCAGCCCCGGGAGGGGAGAGACCCAGTACTTC.

In this sample, this clone turned up once. This chain connects TRBV7-6 to TRBJ2-5; the match to TRBD2 covers 8 bases. Germline V gene sequence: CDR1 SGHVS, CDR2 FNYEAQ. The CDR3 has 16 residues. J lost 4 bases, V lost 2 bases, and 9 bases had no gene match. The CDR3 DNA reads TGTGCCAGCAGCTTATCACTAGCGGAAAGGAGAGAGACCCAGTACTTC. This gives the protein CASSLSLAERRETQYF.

The chain has TRBV15 and TRBJ2-7; D is perhaps TRBD1 (6 bases). V was pared by 1 base and J by 3 bases, with 10 bases between. The CDR3 sequence is 14 residues long. Germline V gene lookup returns CDR1 LNHNV and CDR2 YYDKDF (reference sequence). The CDR3 region is CATSRGKQGYEQYF. The CDR3 bases are TGTGCCACCAGCAGAGGAAAACAGGGCTACGAGCAGTACTTC.

V gene TRBV9 combines with J gene TRBJ2-7; TRBD1 aligns across 7 bases. After removal of 0 bases from V and 2 bases from J, the junction contained 2 bases not matched to a gene. The CDR3 extends over 14 amino acids. Germline V gene lookup returns CDR1 SGDLS and CDR2 YYNGEE. The CDR3 loop reads CASSVGTGPYEQYF. Here the CDR3 DNA reads TGTGCCAGCAGCGTAGGGACAGGACCCTACGAGCAGTACTTC.

This chain joins TRBV5-1 and TRBJ1-1, with D perhaps matching TRBD1 (5 bases). The germline V gene encodes CDR1 SGHRS and CDR2 YFSETQ. With 4 bases removed from V and 8 bases from J, the gap between germline ends came to 18 bases. The CDR3 has 14 amino acids. As DNA, the CDR3 is TGCGCCAGCAGCCCCTGGGGGGGAAGGGACGAAGCTTTCTTT. Translated, it gives CASSPWGGRDEAFF. The whole variable domain, remainder taken from reference TRBV5-1 and TRBJ1-1, is KAGVTQTPRYLIKTRGQQVTLSCSPISGHRSVSWYQQTPGQGLQFLFEYFSETQRNKGNFPGRFSGRQFSNSRSEMNVSTLELGDSALYLCASSPWGGRDEAFFGQGTRLTVV.

The CDR3 DNA is TGCGCCAGCAGCCCCCAACAGGGGGAGAGCCAAGAGACCCAGTACTTC. Encoded protein: CASSPQQGESQETQYF. V is TRBV5-1 and J is TRBJ2-5; 8 bases align to TRBD1. Germline V gene lookup returns CDR1 SGHRS and CDR2 YFSETQ. Trimming cost V 4 bases and J 1 base; bases outside gene matches: 9. CDR3 length: 16 residues. Full variable domain (remainder filled in from reference TRBV5-1 and TRBJ2-5): KAGVTQTPRYLIKTRGQQVTLSCSPISGHRSVSWYQQTPGQGLQFLFEYFSETQRNKGNFPGRFSGRQFSNSRSEMNVSTLELGDSALYLCASSPQQGESQETQYFGPGTRLLVL.

The V call is TRBV19, the J call TRBJ2-2, with TRBD2 as a possible D gene (6 bases). The ends were cut back, 0 bases at V and 2 bases at J, with 13 bases in the middle. The CDR3 sequence is 17 residues long. Germline V gives CDR1 LNHDA, CDR2 SQIVND (reference sequence). The CDR3 DNA sequence: TGTGCCAGTAGTATAGATTCACTAGCATTTAACACCGGGGAGCTGTTTTTT. The encoded protein is CASSIDSLAFNTGELFF.

The rearrangement links TRBV5-1 to TRBJ1-1, with D perhaps TRBD1 (5 bases). The ends were cut back, 4 bases at V and 2 bases at J, with 9 bases in the middle. CDR1 and CDR2 from the germline V gene are SGHRS and YFSETQ. The length of the CDR3 is 13 residues. This chain's CDR3 is CASSTQGNTEAFF. The DNA for the CDR3 is TGCGCCAGCAGCACGCAGGGTAACACTGAAGCTTTCTTT.

The rearrangement joins TRBV10-3 to TRBJ2-2, with a tentative D call TRBD2 (6 bases). The CDR3 runs 16 residues. Trimming stripped 5 bases from V and 1 base from J, with 14 bases between. Germline CDR1 reads ENHRY; CDR2 reads SYGVKD. The CDR3 DNA reads TGTGCCATCAGTCTAGATAGCGGCCTGAACACCGGGGAGCTGTTTTTT. Amino acids: CAISLDSGLNTGELFF.

In this sample, this clone turned up once. The chain employs TRBV10-3 and TRBJ2-2; the match to TRBD2 covers 14 bases. The germline V gene encodes CDR1 ENHRY and CDR2 SYGVKD. V shed 8 bases, J shed 5 bases, and the junction held 7 bases outside the gene matches. CDR3 length: 16 residues. CDR3 nucleotide sequence: TGTGCCATCCTCCCGGGACTAGCGGGAGTAACCGGGGAGCTGTTTTTT. It translates to CAILPGLAGVTGELFF.